Only a few counts were recorded for the clone carrying this T cell receptor (beta chain). Antigen unknown. Germline lookup yields CDR1 KGHDR and CDR2 SFDVKD. The J segment lost 4 bases and the V segment lost 3 bases, leaving 5 bases of the junction unmatched. The CDR3 covers 17 residues. It was by quantitative 5'-RACE with molecular barcodes that TCR beta libraries were made. TCRdb independently ran MiXCR on the 5' RACE reads; one entry per CDR3 protein. The table records around 430,000 distinct CDR3 sequences, 15% to 20% of them present only once. This specimen comes from a study of CD8 T cells in ankylosing spondylitis. The study's findings and limits: It was reported that disease-linked clones were significantly enriched in matched ankylosing spondylitis synovial fluid. In peripheral blood, disease-linked CD8+ clones occurred at relatively low frequencies. Blood from ankylosing spondylitis patients appeared to carry a characteristic roughly 8-variant TCR beta motif. Previously reported in reactive arthritis synovial fluid and blood were some of the motif variants.

The clonotype originates from a male donor with ankylosing spondylitis. Material for sequencing was blood, either unsorted or a sorted T cell fraction (not recorded which). The chain links TRBV24-1 to TRBJ2-1, with TRBD2 matching over 13 bases. CDR3 residues: CATSDGGLAGTYNEQFF. CDR3 bases: TGTGCCACCAGTGATGGGGGACTAGCGGGAACTTACAATGAGCAGTTCTTC.